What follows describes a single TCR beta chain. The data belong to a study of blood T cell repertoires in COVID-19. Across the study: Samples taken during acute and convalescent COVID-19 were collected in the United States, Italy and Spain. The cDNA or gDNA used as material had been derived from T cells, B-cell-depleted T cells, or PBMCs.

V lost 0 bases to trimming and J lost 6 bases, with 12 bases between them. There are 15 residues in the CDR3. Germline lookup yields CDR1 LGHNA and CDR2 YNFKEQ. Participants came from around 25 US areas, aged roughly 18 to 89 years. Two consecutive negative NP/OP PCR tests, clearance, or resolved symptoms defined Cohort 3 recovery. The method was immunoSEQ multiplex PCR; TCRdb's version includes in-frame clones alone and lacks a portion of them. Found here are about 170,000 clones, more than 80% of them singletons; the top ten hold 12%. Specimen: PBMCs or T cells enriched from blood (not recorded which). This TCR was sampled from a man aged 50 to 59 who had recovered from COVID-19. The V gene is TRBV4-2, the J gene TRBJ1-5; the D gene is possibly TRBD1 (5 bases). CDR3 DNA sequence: TGTGCCAGCAGCCAAGATTGGGGGGGACGTCAGCCCCAGCATTTT. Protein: CASSQDWGGRQPQHF.